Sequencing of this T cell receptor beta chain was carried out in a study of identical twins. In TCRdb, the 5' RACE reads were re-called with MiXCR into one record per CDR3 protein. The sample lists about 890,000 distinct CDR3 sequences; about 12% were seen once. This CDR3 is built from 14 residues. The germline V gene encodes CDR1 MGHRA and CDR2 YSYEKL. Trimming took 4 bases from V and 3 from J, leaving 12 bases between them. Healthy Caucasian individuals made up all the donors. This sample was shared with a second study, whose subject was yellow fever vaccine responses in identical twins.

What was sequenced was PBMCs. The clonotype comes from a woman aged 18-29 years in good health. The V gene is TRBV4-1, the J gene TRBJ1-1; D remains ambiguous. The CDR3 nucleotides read TGCGCCAGCAGCCTTCAGGAGGTCCACACTGAAGCTTTCTTT. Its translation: CASSLQEVHTEAFF.